This T cell receptor beta chain was recovered during a study of cytomegalovirus exposure and HLA in healthy donors. 13 Jbeta primers and 60 Vbeta primers were used for the PCR. Data came from immunoSEQ multiplex PCR; TCRdb stores just in-frame clones and leaves some out. This sample yields roughly 40,000 clones, of which roughly 76% are seen a single time; 7.5% to 10% belongs to the top ten. Study-wide results and caveats: Earlier analysis found most TCR beta V segments productive about 90% or about 30% of the time. Among TCR beta chains, those listed as cytomegalovirus-associated numbered under 200.

Healthy donors of bone marrow made up the group. To note about this clone: Its target is not known.

The germline gives CDR1 SGHDT, CDR2 YYEEEE. With V trimmed by 0 bases and J by 6 bases, 11 bases remained unmatched. The CDR3 length is 17 residues. This TCR was recovered from a woman between 35 and 50 years old in good health and CMV-seronegative. The V gene is TRBV5-6, the J gene TRBJ1-5; 8 bases align to TRBD1. Sequencing used PBMCs. The CDR3 DNA sequence: TGTGCCAGCAGCTTGGTGACAGGGGTTTGGCTTGGTCAGCCCCAGCATTTT. It is translated as CASSLVTGVWLGQPQHF.